The entry below gives a single TCR beta chain sequence along with its context. Its target is not known. The CDR3 runs 16 residues. The germline gives CDR1 PRHDT, CDR2 FYEKMQ (reference sequence). V lost 5 bases to trimming and J lost 4 bases; unmatched junction nucleotides: 11. This sample stems from a study of OX40 agonist ivuxolimab in advanced cancers. Study summary: Mean age about 60 years, range about 23 to 85; approximately 83% male. Study-level findings and limits: There were, on average, more expanded clones in CD8+ T cells than in CD4+. Clonal expansion was seen in CD4+ and CD8+ blood T cells by week 6 at 0.1 to 3.0 mg/kg. In the expanded peripheral T cells, antigen specificity was never determined.

The data were produced by immunoSEQ multiplex PCR, yet TCRdb's version contains in-frame clones alone and is incomplete. The sample includes 50,000 to 65,000 clones, 86% of them seen just once. The chain recombines TRBV13 with TRBJ1-2; 9 nucleotides agree with TRBD1. The specimen was CD4+ or CD8+ T cells sorted from blood, collected in a trial of the OX40 agonist ivuxolimab. This receptor was taken from an adult with an advanced solid tumor such as melanoma, head and neck, liver or kidney cancer. This chain's CDR3 is CASSQRDRAKIYGYTF. As DNA, the CDR3 is TGTGCCAGCAGCCAGAGGGACAGGGCAAAAATCTATGGCTACACCTTC.